Presented here are 17 T cell receptor beta chains from one specimen sequenced in a study of blood T cell repertoires in COVID-19 (TCRdb year 2020). Libraries were made using the immunoSEQ multiplex PCR assay. Held by TCRdb, this immuneACCESS table contains in-frame sequences only and omits some clones. Under half of the omission traces to an unresolved V gene where checked; the cause of the rest is unknown. The sample table contains roughly 390,000 clones; only one count was recorded for 80% to 90% of them. The top ten constitute more than 9% of the sample. The sample was peripheral blood. These TCRs come from a woman aged 25 to 39 with COVID-19, enrolled during active disease.

The chain links TRBV29-1 to TRBJ1-1, with D possibly TRBD1 on 6 matching bases. The CDR3 has 12 residues. The germline CDR1 and CDR2 sequences are SQVTM and ANQGSEA. Trimming stripped 7 bases from V and 3 bases from J, with 12 bases between. CDR3 sequence: CSGNRADTEAFF. DNA for the CDR3: TGCAGCGGAAACAGGGCGGACACTGAAGCTTTCTTT.

The chain joins TRBV9 to TRBJ2-5; D uncertain. This CDR3 is 15 amino acids long. With 0 bases removed from V and 5 bases from J, the gap between germline ends came to 14 bases. Per the germline V gene, CDR1 is SGDLS and CDR2 is YYNGEE. CDR3 in DNA: TGTGCCAGCAGCGTAGGTTTAGCCGAGAGGGAGACCCAGTACTTC. Its protein is CASSVGLAERETQYF.

This chain links TRBV28 with TRBJ2-1; 8 positions match TRBD1. CDR3 length: 15 amino acids. V lost 2 bases to trimming and J lost 7 bases; unmatched junction nucleotides: 7. Germline V gene data show CDR1 as MDHEN and CDR2 as SYDVKM. As DNA, the CDR3 is TGTGCCAGCAGTTTAAGGCCAGGGGACAGGAATGAGCAGTTCTTC. Translating it yields CASSLRPGDRNEQFF. Drawing the rest from reference TRBV28 and TRBJ2-1, the complete variable domain is DVKVTQSSRYLVKRTGEKVFLECVQDMDHENMFWYRQDPGLGLRLIYFSYDVKMKEKGDIPEGYSVSREKKERFSLILESASTNQTSMYLCASSLRPGDRNEQFFGPGTRLTVL.

This sequence joins TRBV5-1 and TRBJ2-1, with no clear D. V lost 1 base and J lost 7, with 9 bases in between. CDR1 is SGHRS, CDR2 YFSETQ, per germline. The CDR3 loop spans 13 amino acids. CDR3 coding DNA: TGCGCCAGCAGCTTGAAGCGCCCGAATGAGCAGTTCTTC. Its translation: CASSLKRPNEQFF. Full variable domain (remainder filled in from reference TRBV5-1 and TRBJ2-1): KAGVTQTPRYLIKTRGQQVTLSCSPISGHRSVSWYQQTPGQGLQFLFEYFSETQRNKGNFPGRFSGRQFSNSRSEMNVSTLELGDSALYLCASSLKRPNEQFFGPGTRLTVL.

This rearrangement joins TRBV9 to TRBJ2-5, with D uncertain. Trimming cost V 0 bases and J 5 bases, with 14 bases left between them. Germline-derived CDR1 and CDR2 are SGDLS and YYNGEE. This CDR3 spans 15 amino acids. The CDR3 is CASSVDTEPWETQYF. The CDR3 nucleotides read TGTGCCAGCAGCGTAGATACAGAACCTTGGGAGACCCAGTACTTC.

This chain joins TRBV30 and TRBJ1-2; weak D call: TRBD1 (6 bases). V was clipped by 5 bases and J by 6 bases, with 13 bases between them. Germline assignment: CDR1 GTSNPN and CDR2 SVGIG (reference sequence). The CDR3 consists of 12 residues. DNA for the CDR3: TGTGCCTGGGAACAGGGTAGGCATGGCTACACCTTC. It yields the protein CAWEQGRHGYTF.

This sequence joins TRBV27 and TRBJ2-1; 13 bases are shared with TRBD2. Unmatched junction bases numbered 0, after V lost 4 bases and J lost 6 bases. This CDR3 is 14 amino acids long. The V gene's germline CDR1 is MNHEY and CDR2 SMNVEV (reference sequence). DNA of the CDR3: TGTGCCAGCAGTTGGACTAGCGGGAGCAATGAGCAGTTCTTC. Protein sequence: CASSWTSGSNEQFF.

This rearrangement joins TRBV2 to TRBJ2-1; 11 nucleotides align to TRBD2. The CDR3 runs 15 residues. Germline lookup yields CDR1 SNHLY and CDR2 FYNNEI. Trimming removed 9 bases from V and 1 base from J; junction bases left unmatched: 5. CDR3 nucleotide sequence: TGTGCCAGTCGACTAGCGGGACTATCCTACAATGAGCAGTTCTTC. Protein sequence: CASRLAGLSYNEQFF.

The chain is built from TRBV3-1 (or the pseudogene TRBV3-2) and TRBJ2-5; D is ambiguous. V was trimmed by 1 base and J by 3 bases, leaving 9 bases between them. CDR1 LGHDT and CDR2 YNNKEL come from the germline V gene (reference sequence). The CDR3 loop spans 14 amino acids. The CDR3 is CASSQANGKETQYF. The CDR3 DNA sequence: TGTGCCAGCAGCCAAGCGAACGGTAAAGAGACCCAGTACTTC.

The V and J genes are TRBV9 and TRBJ1-4; TRBD1 is a possible D gene (6 bases). Germline CDR1 reads SGDLS; CDR2 reads YYNGEE. This CDR3 contains 15 residues. V lost 4 bases and J lost 8, with 18 bases in between. The chain's CDR3 is CASSPRQGMAEKLFF. The CDR3 DNA is TGTGCCAGCAGCCCCCGGCAGGGGATGGCAGAAAAACTGTTTTTT.

The chain employs TRBV30 and TRBJ1-1; D is uncertain. Trimming pared 4 bases from V and 1 base from J, leaving 10 bases between. The CDR3 sequence is 13 residues long. Germline CDR1 is GTSNPN and CDR2 is SVGIG (reference sequence). This CDR3 is CAWTEPGNTEAFF. The CDR3 DNA is TGTGCCTGGACCGAACCGGGGAACACTGAAGCTTTCTTT.

This clone showed up just once. The chain combines TRBV29-1 with TRBJ1-5; 7 bases match TRBD1. J gave up 4 bases and V 7 bases, and 7 bases lay outside the gene matches. CDR3 size: 13 residues. The germline gives CDR1 SQVTM, CDR2 ANQGSEA. The CDR3 reads CSASTGTNQPQHF. DNA of the CDR3: TGCAGCGCTTCGACAGGGACGAATCAGCCCCAGCATTTT.

About this clone: This likely stems from a read error, as it lies one base from a far larger clone. The chain couples TRBV7-9 to TRBJ2-7; the match to TRBD1 covers 7 bases. This CDR3 has 13 amino acids. The germline gives CDR1 SEHNR, CDR2 FQNEAQ (reference sequence). With V trimmed by 4 bases and J by 3 bases, 3 bases remained unmatched. The CDR3 nucleotides are TGTGCCAGCAGCTACCGGGACAGCTACGAGCAGTACTTC. Amino acids: CASSYRDSYEQYF.

This clone was counted once. This chain links TRBV5-1 with TRBJ1-2, with TRBD1 identical over 8 bases. The CDR3 is 14 amino acids. V shed 1 base, J shed 7 bases, and the junction held 6 bases outside the gene matches. Germline values: CDR1 SGHRS, CDR2 YFSETQ. The DNA of the CDR3 is TGCGCCAGCAGCTTGCCAGGGGGCGCCGGTGGCTACACCTTC. Its protein is CASSLPGGAGGYTF.

This chain links TRBV4-1 with TRBJ2-7; 8 bases are a match to TRBD2. There are 15 residues in the CDR3. V lost 4 bases and J lost 4; bases outside the gene matches: 9. From germline, CDR1 is MGHRA and CDR2 YSYEKL. In DNA, the CDR3 is TGCGCCAGCAGCCGACCACCAGCGGGAGTTTACGAGCAGTACTTC. Translated, it gives CASSRPPAGVYEQYF.

J is TRBJ2-1 and V is TRBV28; D remains unclear. V was trimmed by 8 bases and J by 3 bases, leaving 14 bases between them. Germline CDR1 is MDHEN and CDR2 is SYDVKM. This CDR3 has 14 amino acids. The CDR3 DNA follows: TGTGCCAGCCTAGAAGCCCGTGGCTACAATGAGCAGTTCTTC. This codes for CASLEARGYNEQFF.

This chain connects TRBV29-1 to TRBJ1-2; 7 nucleotides line up with TRBD1. From germline, CDR1 is SQVTM and CDR2 ANQGSEA. The ends lost 6 bases at V and 5 bases at J; junction bases unmatched: 9. The CDR3 is made up of 13 amino acids. The CDR3 coding sequence is TGCAGCGTACTTCCCGGGACAGAGTATGGCTACACCTTC. Translated, it gives CSVLPGTEYGYTF.